This TCR beta chain was retrieved from a study of T-cell memory formation after mild COVID-19 listed by TCRdb under 2021. General notes on the study: TCR sequence clusters from the two donors were found to be largely donor specific. T-cell clones expanding and contracting after mild COVID-19 in two donors were tracked by longitudinal TCRalpha and TCRbeta repertoire sequencing. The cohort comprised two young, previously healthy adult volunteers, one female and one male.

Ficoll-Paque density gradient centrifugation was used to isolate PBMCs. The paper's findings and limits, for the study overall: The detection of some responding clones in pre-infection memory suggests that pre-existing cross-reactive memory T cells joined the SARS-CoV-2 response. The study included only a couple of mild cases, and larger cohorts that include severe cases with pre-infection samples were judged to be necessary. Contracting CD4+ clones appeared mostly in the CM and EM memory subsets, whereas CD8+ clones were enriched in EMRA. SARS-CoV-2 specificity of the second-wave clones peaking on day 37 was not confirmed. Clones contracting from day 15 to 85 had balanced CD4/CD8 phenotypes, while a second wave expanding from day 15 to 37 was biased towards CD4+.

Inclusive of the bounding cysteine and phenylalanine, the CDR3 is 13 residues long. The DNA shown is the 39-base CDR3, in frame from base 1. From the germline V gene (reference sequence), CDR1 is MNHEY and CDR2 is SMNVEV. The germline V end is reduced by 6 bases and the J end by 3 bases; junction bases left unmatched: 2. Sequencer: Illumina NovaSeq 6000. cDNA libraries for TCRalpha and TCRbeta were prepared by 5'RACE using constant-segment primers, with sample barcodes and unique molecular identifiers added. RNA was extracted from every sample with Trizol reagent. Libraries were amplified in two PCR steps, with a second sample barcode and Illumina TruSeq adapters added in the second step. Libraries were sequenced on an Illumina NovaSeq with 2 x 150 bp paired-end reads. The study's processing was this. With migec v1.2.7, reads were demultiplexed and then collapsed into UMI-guided consensus sequences. Using mixcr v2.1.11, UMI consensuses were aligned to TRA and TRB V and J templates and then assembled into clonotypes. A clonotype was counted as expanded or contracted only if both edgeR and NoisET called the change significant, with noise models trained on biological replicates. edgeR calls used a false discovery rate-adjusted p below 0.01 and a log2 fold-change threshold of 1. As an exploratory analysis of dynamics, max-normalized trajectories of the 1000 most abundant clonotypes were examined with PCA combined with hierarchical clustering. The CD4 or CD8 phenotype of responding clones was assigned using the separately sequenced CD4+ and CD8+ repertoires. Starting from the raw public reads, TCRdb applied fastp trimming at Q25, assembled clones with MiXCR and retained in-frame beta chains. Each entry merges the rows of one CDR3 protein and shows their most common DNA and genes. The V and J calls reflect TCRdb's pipeline rather than the authors' work. This sample gives around 200,000 distinct CDR3 sequences in total; about a fifth of them show up just once. About 23% of the sample is held by the ten biggest clonotypes.

This clonotype came up a few times. Its antigen is currently not known. Base qualities are missing; no much larger clone stands one base away. The rearrangement joined TRBV27 to TRBJ1-1, with TRBD1 matching 9 junction bases. What was sequenced was PBMCs or a T cell subset sorted from them (not recorded which). This sequence originates from an adult woman who had mild COVID-19 (a few samples of this study predate the infection). The sample titles of this study are shuffled in the database, so cell type and time point are left out; the donor was told from shared clones. The CDR3: CASRQGAYTEAFF. Here is the DNA: TGTGCCAGCAGACAGGGGGCGTACACTGAAGCTTTCTTT.